This is a list of T cell receptor beta chains from one sample in a study of OX40 agonist ivuxolimab in advanced cancers. Here immunoSEQ multiplex PCR was the method, and the copy in TCRdb shows in-frame clones only, minus some. The sample lists around 39,000 clones, roughly 82% occurring once. The material was CD4+ or CD8+ T cells sorted from blood, obtained in a trial of the OX40 agonist ivuxolimab. These receptors were collected from an adult with an advanced solid tumor such as melanoma, head and neck, liver or kidney cancer. CDR3s include the opening cysteine and the closing phenylalanine or tryptophan. Each record gives: J gene, V gene, D gene, clone size, CDR3 protein, CDR3 DNA. D genes are given only for firm matches. Clone size is shown for a subset of rows, as once, few, many or a class of expanded clone.

TRBJ1-4 TRBV11-2 NA NA CASSPTEGRGEKLFF TGTGCCAGCAGCCCGACCGAAGGACGGGGTGAAAAACTGTTTTTT
TRBJ2-7 TRBV7-2 NA NA CASSLEGVRYYEQYF TGTGCCAGCAGCTTAGAGGGGGTCCGTTATTACGAGCAGTACTTC
TRBJ2-3 TRBV9 NA NA CASGGLSTDTQYF TGTGCCAGCGGGGGACTTTCCACAGATACGCAGTATTTT
TRBJ1-2 TRBV30 NA NA CAWGYNYGYTF TGTGCCTGGGGTTATAACTATGGCTACACCTTC
TRBJ1-4 TRBV7-2 NA few CASSFIKGSGEKLFF TGTGCCAGCAGCTTCATAAAGGGATCGGGGGAAAAACTGTTTTTT
TRBJ1-2 TRBV18 NA NA CASSPRLTPNYGYTF TGTGCCAGCTCCCCAAGACTGACACCAAACTATGGCTACACCTTC
TRBJ1-2 TRBV29-1 NA NA CSVEDSFNYGYTF TGCAGCGTTGAAGACAGCTTTAACTATGGCTACACCTTC
TRBJ2-1 TRBV7-6 NA NA CASSLGSGTYNEQFF TGTGCCAGCAGCTTAGGTTCCGGGACATACAATGAGCAGTTCTTC
TRBJ1-6 TRBV6-6 NA NA CASSQGYSPLHF TGTGCCAGCAGTCAGGGCTATTCACCCCTCCACTTT
TRBJ2-5 TRBV6-5 NA few CASSPRMQETQYF TGTGCCAGCAGTCCCCGAATGCAAGAGACCCAGTACTTC
TRBJ1-2 TRBV6-1 NA NA CASSAKENYGYTF TGTGCCAGCAGTGCTAAGGAGAACTATGGCTACACCTTC
TRBJ2-3 TRBV7-3 NA NA CASSLDRYTDTQYF TGTGCCAGCAGCTTAGACCGGTACACAGATACGCAGTATTTT
TRBJ1-1 TRBV18 NA few CASSPAARRNTEAFF TGTGCCAGCTCACCAGCGGCTAGGAGGAACACTGAAGCTTTCTTT
TRBJ2-3 TRBV7-9 TRBD2 NA CASSTRTSNTDTQYF TGTGCCAGCAGCACCCGGACTAGCAACACAGATACGCAGTATTTT
TRBJ1-2 TRBV6-6 NA once CASSISFDYGYTF TGTGCCAGCAGTATCAGTTTTGACTATGGCTACACCTTC
TRBJ2-3 TRBV4-3 NA NA CASSLDFRGHTDTQYF TGCGCCAGCAGCCTAGACTTCAGGGGTCACACAGATACGCAGTATTTT